Below, 25 T cell receptor beta chains from the same sample are listed, as sequenced in a study of shared clonotypes between healthy human individuals. Only in-frame clones appear in the TCRdb table, and some are missing; sequencing was by immunoSEQ multiplex PCR. The repertoire has roughly 500,000 clones, roughly three quarters of them found once; the top ten carry roughly an eighth. Sequences were obtained from PBMCs. Source of these receptors: a woman aged 40 to 50 in good health. Some clones in this sample may be carry-over from other donors' samples.

The V gene is TRBV5-4, the J gene TRBJ2-7; maybe TRBD2 (6 bases). Germline loops: CDR1 SGHNT, CDR2 YYREEE (reference sequence). The length of the CDR3 is 13 residues. Trimming removed 0 bases at V and 5 bases at J, with 9 bases between. The CDR3 DNA reads TGTGCCAGCAGCTTGGGTGAGCGGGACGAGCAGTACTTC. Protein product: CASSLGERDEQYF.

This clone turned up a few times. This chain uses TRBV28 with TRBJ1-5; D perhaps matches TRBD1 (6 bases). The CDR3 extends over 13 amino acids. Per germline, CDR1 MDHEN and CDR2 SYDVKM. The ends were cut back, 11 bases at V and 3 bases at J, with 14 bases in the middle. CDR3 amino acids: CALQGRTNQPQHF. The CDR3 coding sequence is TGTGCCTTACAGGGAAGGACCAATCAGCCCCAGCATTTT.

The gene calls are TRBV5-8 and TRBJ2-6; perhaps D is TRBD1 or TRBD2 (5 bases each). CDR3 length equals 17 residues. V lost 0 bases and J lost 1, with 11 bases in between. The germline V gene encodes CDR1 SGHTS and CDR2 YDEGEE. The CDR3 DNA is TGTGCCAGCAGCTTGGCCAGGGAGCCTTCTGGGGCCAACGTCCTGACTTTC. Protein: CASSLAREPSGANVLTF.

The V call is TRBV7-2, the J call TRBJ2-7; weak D call: TRBD2 (7 bases). The V gene lost 1 base and the J gene lost 1 base, with 17 bases spanning the gap. This CDR3 has 17 residues. Per the germline V gene, CDR1 is SGHTA and CDR2 is FQGNSA. The CDR3 region is CASSLGWGGRGSYEQYF. CDR3 nucleotide sequence: TGTGCCAGCAGCTTAGGATGGGGGGGGCGCGGGTCCTACGAGCAGTACTTC.

This chain joins TRBV30 and TRBJ2-1; 10 nucleotides agree with TRBD2. This CDR3 comprises 14 residues. V lost 7 bases to trimming and J lost 4 bases; unmatched junction nucleotides: 7. Germline V gene sequence: CDR1 GTSNPN, CDR2 SVGIG (reference sequence). For the CDR3, the DNA is TGTGCCTCAGCGGGAGGGGCGAGGTACAATGAGCAGTTCTTC. Protein product: CASAGGARYNEQFF.

CDR3 DNA sequence: TGTGCCAGCAGTGAAGGAGACTGGGGGCCTTTGAGTGGCTACACCTTC. Translated: CASSEGDWGPLSGYTF. V usage is TRBV25-1 and J usage is TRBJ1-2, with TRBD1 as a possible D gene (6 bases). CDR1 MGHDK and CDR2 SYGVNS come from the germline V gene. The CDR3 loop spans 16 amino acids. V dropped 2 bases and J dropped 7 bases, with 20 bases sitting between them.

CDR3 in DNA: TGTGCCAGCTCCCTGGACAGGACGGGAGGGGTTCAGTACTTC. This codes for CASSLDRTGGVQYF. This rearrangement joins TRBV27 to TRBJ2-4, with D possibly matching TRBD2 (8 bases). CDR1 is MNHEY and CDR2 is SMNVEV in the germline V gene (reference sequence). This CDR3 contains 14 residues. V lost 8 bases, J lost 11 bases, and 22 bases lay in between.

This clone has a single count. The chain has TRBV7-9 and TRBJ2-1, with D perhaps matching TRBD1 (6 bases). The CDR3 consists of 16 residues. V lost 3 bases and J 6 bases, leaving 18 bases between the germline ends. The germline V gene encodes CDR1 SEHNR and CDR2 FQNEAQ (reference sequence). The CDR3 sequence is CASSFPRGERGNEQFF. The CDR3 DNA follows: TGTGCCAGCAGCTTCCCCAGGGGCGAGAGGGGCAATGAGCAGTTCTTC.

This clone showed up just once. The chain recombines TRBV7-9 with TRBJ1-2, with 7 bases identical to TRBD1. Per the germline V gene, CDR1 is SEHNR and CDR2 is FQNEAQ (reference sequence). Germline trimming cut 3 bases from V and 7 bases from J; bases unmatched to any gene: 5. The CDR3 totals 13 residues. The CDR3 DNA reads TGTGCCAGCAGCTTTTGGACAGGCCGTGGCTACACCTTC. Protein sequence: CASSFWTGRGYTF.

This clone appeared a single time. The V call is TRBV5-1, the J call TRBJ2-7; 8 nucleotides match TRBD2. CDR3 length equals 15 residues. V lost 1 base to trimming and J lost 4 bases; unmatched junction nucleotides: 7. Per germline, CDR1 SGHRS and CDR2 YFSETQ. CDR3 DNA sequence: TGCGCCAGCAGCTTGACAGCGGGAGATTGGTACGAGCAGTACTTC. This codes for CASSLTAGDWYEQYF. Full variable domain (missing parts from reference TRBV5-1 and TRBJ2-7): KAGVTQTPRYLIKTRGQQVTLSCSPISGHRSVSWYQQTPGQGLQFLFEYFSETQRNKGNFPGRFSGRQFSNSRSEMNVSTLELGDSALYLCASSLTAGDWYEQYFGPGTRLTVT.

This rearrangement joins TRBV11-2 to TRBJ2-7, with D maybe TRBD2 (7 bases). The CDR3 is made up of 16 amino acids. Germline V gives CDR1 SGHAT, CDR2 FQNNGV. The V and J ends lost 1 base and 2 bases respectively, with 15 bases between them. In nucleotides, the CDR3 is TGTGCCAGCAGCTTAGCGGGGGGCGGATTCGCCTACGAGCAGTACTTC. Its protein product is CASSLAGGGFAYEQYF.

This clone occurred once. The chain carries TRBV5-1 and TRBJ1-2, with TRBD1 identical over 7 bases. The length of the CDR3 is 20 residues. The V segment lost 0 bases and the J segment 2 bases; nucleotides outside the gene matches: 19. Germline CDR1 and CDR2: SGHRS and YFSETQ. The DNA of the CDR3 is TGCGCCAGCAGCTTGGAGATCGGCAGGGGGTATCAGGCTACAAACTATGGCTACACCTTC. Translating it yields CASSLEIGRGYQATNYGYTF.

This CDR3 is CASTGGLTDTQYF. In DNA, the CDR3 is TGTGCTAGTACAGGGGGCCTCACAGATACGCAGTATTTT. V is TRBV12-5 and J is TRBJ2-3; 9 bases fit TRBD1. The CDR3 has 13 amino acids. Germline CDR1 LGHNT, CDR2 FRNRAP. V trimming: 8 bases; J trimming: 2 bases; junction bases outside the gene matches: 2. Filled out from reference TRBV12-5 and TRBJ2-3, the complete variable domain reads DARVTQTPRHKVTEMGQEVTMRCQPILGHNTVFWYRQTMMQGLELLAYFRNRAPLDDSGMPKDRFSAEMPDATLATLKIQPSEPRDSAVYFCASTGGLTDTQYFGPGTRLTVL.

The V call is TRBV4-1, the J call TRBJ2-1; TRBD2 aligns across 7 bases. The CDR3 consists of 12 residues. Germline V gives CDR1 MGHRA, CDR2 YSYEKL. V was pared by 1 base and J by 12 bases, with 3 bases of the junction left unmatched. Here the CDR3 reads CASSQGWGGQFF. The CDR3 DNA reads as TGCGCCAGCAGCCAAGGCTGGGGGGGGCAGTTCTTC.

The chain recombines TRBV30 with TRBJ2-3, with 9 positions matching TRBD2. J lost 2 bases, V lost 4 bases, and 1 base had no gene match. The CDR3 sequence is 13 residues long. CDR1 GTSNPN and CDR2 SVGIG come from the germline V gene (reference sequence). This chain's CDR3 is CAWTSGNTDTQYF. Here the CDR3 DNA reads TGTGCCTGGACTAGCGGGAACACAGATACGCAGTATTTT.

The chain couples TRBV28 to TRBJ1-2; D uncertain. The CDR3 runs 12 residues. Trimming took off 10 bases at V and 2 bases at J, with 11 bases between the two ends. Germline CDR1 reads MDHEN; CDR2 reads SYDVKM. The CDR3 loop reads CATETGNYGYTF. The CDR3 nucleotides are TGTGCCACCGAAACTGGAAACTATGGCTACACCTTC.

V usage is TRBV19 and J usage is TRBJ1-1, with TRBD1 matching 7 bases. J lost 0 bases, V lost 5 bases, and 3 bases had no gene match. The CDR3 runs to 14 residues. Germline lookup yields CDR1 LNHDA and CDR2 SQIVND (reference sequence). The CDR3, as DNA: TGTGCCAGTAGTCCGGGGACAGTGAACACTGAAGCTTTCTTT. It codes for CASSPGTVNTEAFF.

The chain recombines TRBV7-9 with TRBJ2-1; D is ambiguous. V gave up 10 bases and J gave up 3 bases, with 7 bases separating them. The CDR3 sequence is 11 residues long. Germline CDR1 reads SEHNR; CDR2 reads FQNEAQ (reference sequence). Written as DNA, the CDR3 is TGTGCCATACAACGCTACAATGAGCAGTTCTTC. Amino acids: CAIQRYNEQFF.

This clone was recorded a few times. The gene calls are TRBV6-5 and TRBJ2-5; 8 bases align to TRBD2. CDR3 length: 15 amino acids. The V and J ends lost 6 bases and 5 bases, in that order; junction bases with no gene match: 11. From germline, CDR1 is MNHEY and CDR2 SVGAGI. The CDR3: CASSPSGTRGETQYF. In nucleotides, the CDR3 is TGTGCCAGCAGCCCCTCGGGGACTAGGGGGGAGACCCAGTACTTC.

The rearrangement links TRBV28 to TRBJ1-4, with no clear D. The V gene lost 3 bases and the J gene lost 4 bases, with 9 bases spanning the gap. The CDR3 runs to 14 residues. Germline values: CDR1 MDHEN, CDR2 SYDVKM. CDR3 nucleotides: TGTGCCAGCAGTTTCTGGGCAGATAATGAAAAACTGTTTTTT. This encodes CASSFWADNEKLFF. The entire variable domain, with the rest obtained from reference TRBV28 and TRBJ1-4, is as follows: DVKVTQSSRYLVKRTGEKVFLECVQDMDHENMFWYRQDPGLGLRLIYFSYDVKMKEKGDIPEGYSVSREKKERFSLILESASTNQTSMYLCASSFWADNEKLFFGSGTQLSVL.

This clone was seen a few times. The DNA for the CDR3 is TGTGCCAGCAGCTTAGTAAAGCTAGCGGCAAATGAGCAGTTCTTC. Translation: CASSLVKLAANEQFF. The chain combines TRBV7-2 with TRBJ2-1; 7 bases fit TRBD2. The V segment lost 1 base and the J segment 7 bases; nucleotides outside the gene matches: 7. In germline, CDR1 is SGHTA, CDR2 FQGNSA. CDR3 size: 15 residues.

J is TRBJ2-3 and V is TRBV28; a weak D match, TRBD2 (6 bases). Germline CDR1 is MDHEN and CDR2 is SYDVKM. Trimming removed 4 bases at V and 2 bases at J, with 16 bases between. CDR3 size: 16 residues. The CDR3: CASSSTTRAHTDTQYF. The DNA of the CDR3 is TGTGCCAGCAGTTCCACGACTAGAGCCCACACAGATACGCAGTATTTT.

V usage is TRBV27 and J usage is TRBJ2-7; D ambiguous. This CDR3 region has 11 residues. Deletions cut 6 bases from V and 1 base from J, with 4 bases between. CDR1 MNHEY and CDR2 SMNVEV come from the germline V gene (reference sequence). CDR3 residues: CASSFSYEQYF. The CDR3 DNA is TGTGCCAGCAGCTTTTCCTACGAGCAGTACTTC.

V is TRBV5-5 and J is TRBJ2-2; D not certain. This CDR3 spans 13 amino acids. Germline V gene lookup returns CDR1 SGHKS and CDR2 YYEKEE (reference sequence). V dropped 2 bases and J dropped 6 bases, with 8 bases sitting between them. CDR3 amino acids: CASSFLFSGELFF. In nucleotides, the CDR3 is TGTGCCAGCAGCTTCCTTTTTTCCGGGGAGCTGTTTTTT.

The CDR3, as DNA: TGTGCCAGTAGTATGGGTCGACAGATCTTTAGCAATCAGCCCCAGCATTTT. Its translation: CASSMGRQIFSNQPQHF. V gene TRBV19 combines with J gene TRBJ1-5; D may be TRBD1 (5 bases). The ends were cut back, 3 bases at V and 0 bases at J, with 15 bases in the middle. There are 17 residues in the CDR3. The germline V gene has CDR1 LNHDA and CDR2 SQIVND (reference sequence).